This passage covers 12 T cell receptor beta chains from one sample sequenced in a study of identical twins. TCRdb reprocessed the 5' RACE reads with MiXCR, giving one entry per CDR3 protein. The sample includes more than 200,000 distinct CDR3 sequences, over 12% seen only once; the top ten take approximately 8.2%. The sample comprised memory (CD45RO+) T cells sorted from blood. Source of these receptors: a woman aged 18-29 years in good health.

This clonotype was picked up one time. In nucleotides, the CDR3 is TGTGCCAGCACGGAAGACAGGGGGCTTGACGAGCAGTACTTC. It yields the protein CASTEDRGLDEQYF. The J gene is TRBJ2-7, the V gene TRBV2; 10 nucleotides agree with TRBD1. Trimming removed 7 bases from V and 5 bases from J; junction bases left unmatched: 8. There are 14 residues in the CDR3. Germline V gene data show CDR1 as SNHLY and CDR2 as FYNNEI. Full variable domain (remainder filled in from reference TRBV2 and TRBJ2-7): EPEVTQTPSHQVTQMGQEVILRCVPISNHLYFYWYRQILGQKVEFLVSFYNNEISEKSEIFDDQFSVERPDGSNFTLKIRSTKLEDSAMYFCASTEDRGLDEQYFGPGTRLTVT.

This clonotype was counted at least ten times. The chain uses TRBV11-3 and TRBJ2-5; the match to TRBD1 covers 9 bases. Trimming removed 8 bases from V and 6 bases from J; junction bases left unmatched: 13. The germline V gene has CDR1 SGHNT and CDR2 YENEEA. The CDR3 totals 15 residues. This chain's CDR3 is CASGHRDRVGKTQYF. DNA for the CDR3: TGTGCCAGCGGCCACCGGGACAGGGTCGGGAAGACCCAGTACTTC.

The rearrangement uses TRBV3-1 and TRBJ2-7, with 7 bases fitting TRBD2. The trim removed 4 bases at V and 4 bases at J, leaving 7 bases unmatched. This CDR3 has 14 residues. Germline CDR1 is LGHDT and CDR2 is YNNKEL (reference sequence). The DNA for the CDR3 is TGTGCCAGCAGCCCTCCGGGGAGGGAGTACGAGCAGTACTTC. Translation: CASSPPGREYEQYF.

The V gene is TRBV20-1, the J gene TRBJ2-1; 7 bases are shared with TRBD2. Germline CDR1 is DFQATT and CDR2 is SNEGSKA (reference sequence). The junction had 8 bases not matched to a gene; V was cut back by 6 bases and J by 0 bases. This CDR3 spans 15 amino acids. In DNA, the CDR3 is TGCAGTGCGCCCCTCGGGAGGCGCTCCTACAATGAGCAGTTCTTC. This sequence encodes CSAPLGRRSYNEQFF.

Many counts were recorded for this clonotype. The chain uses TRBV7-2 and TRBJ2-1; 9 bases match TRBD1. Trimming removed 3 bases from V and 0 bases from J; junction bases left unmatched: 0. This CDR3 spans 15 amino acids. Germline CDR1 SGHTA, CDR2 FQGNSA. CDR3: CASSLGQGSYNEQFF. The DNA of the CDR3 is TGTGCCAGCAGCTTGGGACAGGGCTCCTACAATGAGCAGTTCTTC.

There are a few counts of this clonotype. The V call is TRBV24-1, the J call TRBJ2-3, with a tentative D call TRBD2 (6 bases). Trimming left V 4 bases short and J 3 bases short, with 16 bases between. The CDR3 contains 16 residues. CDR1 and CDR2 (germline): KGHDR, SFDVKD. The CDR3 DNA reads TGTGCCACCAGTGAGGGAACCTTTGGAGGGACAGATACGCAGTATTTT. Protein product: CATSEGTFGGTDTQYF.

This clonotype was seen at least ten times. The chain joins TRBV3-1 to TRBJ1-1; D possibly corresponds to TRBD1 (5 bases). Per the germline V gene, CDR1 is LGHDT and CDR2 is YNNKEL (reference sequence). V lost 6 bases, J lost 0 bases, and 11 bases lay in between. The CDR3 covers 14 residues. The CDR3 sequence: CASRDDSLNTEAFF. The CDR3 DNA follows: TGTGCCAGCAGAGACGACAGTCTGAACACTGAAGCTTTCTTT.

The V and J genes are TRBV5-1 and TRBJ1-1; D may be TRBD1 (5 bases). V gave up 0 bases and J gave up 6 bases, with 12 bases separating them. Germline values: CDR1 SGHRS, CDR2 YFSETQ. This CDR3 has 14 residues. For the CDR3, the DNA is TGCGCCAGCAGCTTGGGGGGCGCTCGTGCTGAAGCTTTCTTT. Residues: CASSLGGARAEAFF.

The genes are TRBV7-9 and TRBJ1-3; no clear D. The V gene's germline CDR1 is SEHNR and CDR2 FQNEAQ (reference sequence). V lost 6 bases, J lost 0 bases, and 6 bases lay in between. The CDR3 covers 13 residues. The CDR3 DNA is TGTGCCAGCAGACAAAACTCTGGAAACACCATATATTTT. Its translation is CASRQNSGNTIYF.

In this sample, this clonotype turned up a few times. Here the CDR3 DNA reads TGTGCCAGCAGCCCTATGGGACTAGCGGGGGAAGAGACCCAGTACTTC. Its protein is CASSPMGLAGEETQYF. V and J are TRBV9 and TRBJ2-5, with 14 positions matching TRBD2. Germline values: CDR1 SGDLS, CDR2 YYNGEE. The ends lost 4 bases at V and 3 bases at J; junction bases unmatched: 5. The CDR3 extends over 16 amino acids.

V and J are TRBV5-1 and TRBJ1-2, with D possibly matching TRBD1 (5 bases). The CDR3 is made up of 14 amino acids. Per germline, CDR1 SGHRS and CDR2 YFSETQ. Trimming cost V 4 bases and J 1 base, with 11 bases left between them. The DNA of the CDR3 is TGCGCCAGCAGCAGAGACAGACTTAACTATGGCTACACCTTC. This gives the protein CASSRDRLNYGYTF.

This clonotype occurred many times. The DNA of the CDR3 is TGTGCCAGCAGTGCAGGGCCCTACAATGAGCAGTTCTTC. This sequence encodes CASSAGPYNEQFF. J is TRBJ2-1 and V is TRBV12-3 or TRBV12-4, with D perhaps matching TRBD1 (5 bases). V lost 5 bases, J lost 2 bases, and 7 bases lay in between. The CDR3 runs to 13 residues.